Listed here are 28 T cell receptor beta chains from one sample, sequenced in a study of blood T cell repertoires in COVID-19. TCRdb keeps only in-frame clones here, not all; method: immunoSEQ multiplex PCR. The profile covers under 150,000 clones, with around 77% appearing a single time and approximately 10% taken by the ten largest. Sequencing was carried out using peripheral blood. Receptors originate from a human donor in a cohort sampled during active COVID-19.

The DNA of the CDR3 is TGTGCCAGCAGTGGTAGCGGGGGGCCCTACAATGAGCAGTTCTTC. The encoded protein is CASSGSGGPYNEQFF. The rearrangement joins TRBV25-1 to TRBJ2-1; 10 bases fit TRBD2. V gave up 4 bases and J gave up 2 bases; unmatched junction bases: 2. The CDR3 runs 15 residues. Germline values: CDR1 MGHDK, CDR2 SYGVNS.

A few counts support this clone. V is TRBV2 and J is TRBJ2-2, with D uncertain. The CDR3 totals 14 residues. Germline-derived CDR1 and CDR2 are SNHLY and FYNNEI. V shed 5 bases and J shed 4 bases, with 11 bases lying between them. CDR3 in DNA: TGTGCCAGCAGTACCGGAGCGAGCACCGGGGAGCTGTTTTTT. Translated, it gives CASSTGASTGELFF.

The chain uses TRBV6-5 and TRBJ2-7; TRBD1 matches 10 bases. Germline V CDR1 and CDR2: MNHEY, SVGAGI. The V gene end was trimmed by 6 bases and the J gene end by 7 bases; junction bases not matched to a gene: 6. There are 13 residues in the CDR3. CDR3 residues: CASRGTGVKEQYF. For the CDR3, the DNA is TGTGCCAGCAGAGGGACAGGGGTTAAAGAGCAGTACTTC.

V usage is TRBV7-8 and J usage is TRBJ2-2; possibly TRBD1 for D (6 bases). The CDR3 totals 15 residues. V lost 5 bases, J lost 4 bases, and 14 bases lay in between. Germline V gives CDR1 SGHVS, CDR2 FQNEAQ. In DNA, the CDR3 is TGTGCCAGCAGCCCCCCAGGGGCGCGCACCGGGGAGCTGTTTTTT. As protein: CASSPPGARTGELFF.

The chain carries TRBV18 and TRBJ1-4, with no clear D. Per the germline V gene, CDR1 is KGHSH and CDR2 is LQKENI. With 0 bases removed from V and 0 bases from J, the gap between germline ends came to 11 bases. This CDR3 comprises 17 residues. CDR3 nucleotides: TGTGCCAGCTCACCACCGGGAGGACGATCAACTAATGAAAAACTGTTTTTT. Translated, it gives CASSPPGGRSTNEKLFF.

The V gene is TRBV19, the J gene TRBJ1-1; 8 bases align to TRBD1. Per the germline V gene, CDR1 is LNHDA and CDR2 is SQIVND (reference sequence). This CDR3 is built from 15 residues. Trimming took 5 bases from V and 4 from J; bases not matched to a gene: 9. This chain's CDR3 is CASSHLSGTGTEAFF. The CDR3 bases are TGTGCCAGTAGTCACCTCTCAGGGACAGGCACTGAAGCTTTCTTT.

The genes are TRBV10-3 and TRBJ2-7; D gene ambiguous. In germline, CDR1 is ENHRY, CDR2 SYGVKD. The length of the CDR3 is 15 residues. V was pared by 5 bases and J by 0 bases, with 14 bases between. CDR3: CAISTAESFSYEQYF. The CDR3 region has the DNA TGTGCCATCAGTACCGCGGAAAGCTTCTCCTACGAGCAGTACTTC.

The chain has TRBV14 and TRBJ2-7; 7 positions agree with TRBD1. CDR3 length: 13 amino acids. Germline CDR1 SGHDN, CDR2 FVKESK. Trimming took 0 bases from V and 4 from J; bases not matched to a gene: 0. CDR3 coding DNA: TGTGCCAGCAGCCAAGAGGGACAGTACGAGCAGTACTTC. Amino acid sequence: CASSQEGQYEQYF.

V and J are TRBV6-5 and TRBJ1-2, with 9 bases fitting TRBD1. With 6 bases clipped from V and 2 bases from J, the junction kept 4 bases outside the gene matches. The CDR3 contains 14 residues. Germline loops: CDR1 MNHEY, CDR2 SVGAGI. DNA of the CDR3: TGTGCCAGCAGGAGTGGGACAGGGAACTATGGCTACACCTTC. It translates to CASRSGTGNYGYTF.

On this clone itself: The same CDR3 also results from other DNA sequences found in this sample. The chain combines TRBV6-5 with TRBJ1-1; 7 bases agree with TRBD1. CDR3 length: 13 amino acids. Germline lookup yields CDR1 MNHEY and CDR2 SVGAGI. V shed 9 bases and J 5 bases; nucleotides not matched to a gene: 9. This chain's CDR3 is CASGQAGGTEAFF. The CDR3 coding sequence is TGTGCCAGTGGACAGGCAGGGGGTACTGAAGCTTTCTTT.

This clone was detected only a few times. CDR3 nucleotide sequence: TGTGCCAGCAGGGCCGGGACAGGGGGTTCACCCCTCCACTTT. Translation: CASRAGTGGSPLHF. The V and J genes are TRBV6-5 and TRBJ1-6; 11 nucleotides agree with TRBD1. Germline V gives CDR1 MNHEY, CDR2 SVGAGI. CDR3 length: 14 amino acids. After removal of 6 bases from V and 9 bases from J, the junction contained 4 bases not matched to a gene.

CDR3 loop: CASSLEPTGFVFFEQYF. The DNA of the CDR3 is TGTGCCAGCAGCTTGGAACCGACAGGGTTTGTTTTTTTCGAGCAGTACTTC. The chain uses TRBV5-6 and TRBJ2-7; 7 bases fit TRBD1. V shed 0 bases, J shed 6 bases, and the junction held 15 bases outside the gene matches. This CDR3 has 17 amino acids. Per the germline V gene, CDR1 is SGHDT and CDR2 is YYEEEE.

The V call is TRBV3-1 (or the pseudogene TRBV3-2), the J call TRBJ2-7; 12 bases match TRBD2. CDR1 and CDR2 from the germline V gene are LGHDT and YNNKEL (reference sequence). The CDR3 is made up of 15 amino acids. After removal of 1 base from V and 9 bases from J, the junction contained 7 bases not matched to a gene. The CDR3, as DNA: TGTGCCAGCAGCCAAGGGGCCCTAGCGGGGGGGCTGCAGTACTTC. Protein: CASSQGALAGGLQYF.

This chain uses TRBV19 with TRBJ2-5; 10 bases are a match to TRBD1. The ends lost 4 bases at V and 4 bases at J; junction bases unmatched: 6. The germline CDR1 and CDR2 sequences are LNHDA and SQIVND (reference sequence). The CDR3 has 15 amino acids. The DNA of the CDR3 is TGTGCCAGTAGTACGGGACAGGGGTTCCGAGAGACCCAGTACTTC. It yields the protein CASSTGQGFRETQYF. The full variable domain, with the rest looked up from reference TRBV19 and TRBJ2-5, is DGGITQSPKYLFRKEGQNVTLSCEQNLNHDAMYWYRQDPGQGLRLIYYSQIVNDFQKGDIAEGYSVSREKKESFPLTVTSAQKNPTAFYLCASSTGQGFRETQYFGPGTRLLVL.

The chain has TRBV27 and TRBJ1-6; D may be TRBD1 (5 bases). V was trimmed by 2 bases and J by 9 bases, leaving 14 bases between them. The CDR3 sequence is 15 residues long. Germline assignment: CDR1 MNHEY and CDR2 SMNVEV (reference sequence). CDR3 protein: CASSLAAGVGSPLHF. In nucleotides, the CDR3 is TGTGCCAGCAGTTTAGCCGCGGGGGTAGGTTCACCCCTCCACTTT.

This clone is medium-sized (0.01 to 0.1%). The chain has TRBV28 and TRBJ2-5; no clear D gene. The germline V gene has CDR1 MDHEN and CDR2 SYDVKM. The CDR3 consists of 14 residues. The ends were cut back, 3 bases at V and 0 bases at J, with 8 bases in the middle. CDR3 sequence reads: CASSFFADQETQYF. Here the CDR3 DNA reads TGTGCCAGCAGTTTCTTCGCGGACCAAGAGACCCAGTACTTC. The complete variable domain, with remaining parts taken from reference TRBV28 and TRBJ2-5, reads DVKVTQSSRYLVKRTGEKVFLECVQDMDHENMFWYRQDPGLGLRLIYFSYDVKMKEKGDIPEGYSVSREKKERFSLILESASTNQTSMYLCASSFFADQETQYFGPGTRLLVL.

The rearrangement uses TRBV28 and TRBJ1-2; 7 bases map to TRBD1. CDR1 is MDHEN and CDR2 is SYDVKM in the germline V gene. V was pared by 3 bases and J by 4 bases, with 17 bases of the junction left unmatched. The CDR3 extends over 18 amino acids. This chain's CDR3 is CASSFRSRAGGKGYGYTF. Here the CDR3 DNA reads TGTGCCAGCAGTTTCCGGTCTCGGGCAGGGGGTAAAGGCTATGGCTACACCTTC.

This clone has only a few counts. CDR3 DNA: TGTGCCAGCAGTTCCTCCCCGTTAGATACGCAGTATTTT. This gives the protein CASSSSPLDTQYF. The V and J genes are TRBV27 and TRBJ2-3, with unresolved D. This CDR3 has 13 residues. Germline loops: CDR1 MNHEY, CDR2 SMNVEV (reference sequence). Trimming shortened V by 4 bases and J by 5 bases, and 10 bases separated the two germline ends.

This chain uses TRBV5-4 with TRBJ2-7; D not certain. V was pared by 0 bases and J by 5 bases, with 3 bases between. The CDR3 has 11 amino acids. The germline V gene has CDR1 SGHNT and CDR2 YYREEE (reference sequence). The CDR3 protein is CASSLDNEQYF. For the CDR3, the DNA is TGTGCCAGCAGCTTGGATAACGAGCAGTACTTC.

The chain links TRBV5-1 to TRBJ1-3; D is undetermined. Germline CDR1 is SGHRS and CDR2 is YFSETQ. The CDR3 runs 15 residues. The V and J ends lost 4 bases and 2 bases respectively, with 13 bases between them. The CDR3 loop is CASSPAFGTGNTIYF. CDR3 sequence (DNA): TGCGCCAGCAGCCCTGCGTTCGGGACTGGAAACACCATATATTTT.

This clone came up once. V gene TRBV7-9 combines with J gene TRBJ2-7; D is unclear. Trimming cost V 3 bases and J 1 base, with 13 bases left between them. Looked up from germline, CDR1 is SEHNR and CDR2 is FQNEAQ (reference sequence). The CDR3 runs to 15 residues. CDR3 sequence: CASSFFQAQSYEQYF. Written as DNA, the CDR3 is TGTGCCAGCAGCTTTTTCCAAGCACAGTCCTACGAGCAGTACTTC.

The CDR3 spells CASSWTVYGYTF. The CDR3 bases are TGTGCCAGCAGTTGGACAGTCTATGGCTACACCTTC. J is TRBJ1-2 and V is TRBV28; D is perhaps TRBD1 (6 bases). This CDR3 is 12 amino acids long. With 4 bases removed from V and 4 bases from J, the gap between germline ends came to 7 bases. The germline V gene has CDR1 MDHEN and CDR2 SYDVKM.

In DNA, the CDR3 is TGCGCCAGCAGCCAAGATCCCCTCCCGGTAGCCAAAAACATTCAGTACTTC. It translates to CASSQDPLPVAKNIQYF. The V and J genes are TRBV4-1 and TRBJ2-4; D is unclear. The CDR3 is made up of 17 amino acids. CDR1 and CDR2 (germline): MGHRA, YSYEKL. V lost 0 bases to trimming and J lost 0 bases, with 12 bases between them.

For this clone: This same CDR3 is encoded by further DNA sequences in the sample. The chain links TRBV18 to TRBJ2-5, with D unresolved. The germline V gene has CDR1 KGHSH and CDR2 LQKENI. The CDR3 is made up of 13 amino acids. Trimming took off 2 bases at V and 2 bases at J, with 6 bases between the two ends. Written as DNA, the CDR3 is TGTGCCAGCTCACCAGGGCAGCAAGAGACCCAGTACTTC. Translation: CASSPGQQETQYF.

This chain uses TRBV28 with TRBJ1-2; 8 positions agree with TRBD1. The CDR3 totals 15 residues. Germline V gives CDR1 MDHEN, CDR2 SYDVKM. Germline trimming cut 5 bases from V and 4 bases from J; bases unmatched to any gene: 9. CDR3 residues: CASSKSPGQAYGYTF. DNA for the CDR3: TGTGCCAGCAGTAAGTCTCCGGGACAGGCCTATGGCTACACCTTC.

The chain carries TRBV19 and TRBJ1-3; 12 bases are a match to TRBD1. J was trimmed by 4 bases and V by 9 bases; bases with no gene match: 10. CDR1 and CDR2 from the germline V gene are LNHDA and SQIVND (reference sequence). This CDR3 comprises 16 residues. CDR3 loop: CASTPGQGALGNTIYF. The CDR3 bases are TGTGCCAGCACCCCGGGACAGGGGGCTTTGGGAAACACCATATATTTT.

This chain uses TRBV11-3 with TRBJ2-3; D may be TRBD1 (6 bases). There are 17 residues in the CDR3. The V end was cut by 0 bases, the J end by 3 bases, with 16 bases between. CDR1 and CDR2 (germline): SGHNT, YENEEA. CDR3 nucleotide sequence: TGTGCCAGCAGCTTAGAGGGCAGGGGAGAGGGGACAGATACGCAGTATTTT. As protein: CASSLEGRGEGTDTQYF. Full variable domain (rest looked up from reference TRBV11-3 and TRBJ2-3): EAGVVQSPRYKIIEKKQPVAFWCNPISGHNTLYWYLQNLGQGPELLIRYENEEAVDDSQLPKDRFSAERLKGVDSTLKIQPAELGDSAVYLCASSLEGRGEGTDTQYFGPGTRLTVL.

The J gene is TRBJ2-5, the V gene TRBV25-1, with 8 bases matching TRBD2. CDR3 size: 14 residues. Trimming took 8 bases from V and 7 from J; bases not matched to a gene: 12. Germline values: CDR1 MGHDK, CDR2 SYGVNS. The CDR3 DNA follows: TGTGCCAGCTTCCTTCGGGGACTAGATATGACCCAGTACTTC. Translated: CASFLRGLDMTQYF.